Listed below are T cell receptor beta chains from one sample, sequenced in a study of blood T cell repertoires in COVID-19. Method: immunoSEQ multiplex PCR; TCRdb's copy keeps in-frame clones and lacks some. The profile covers 70,000 to 90,000 clones, with approximately 90% appearing a single time and 6.9% taken by the ten largest. The sequenced material came from peripheral blood. All receptors derive from a human donor in a cohort sampled during active COVID-19. CDR3s include the opening cysteine and the closing phenylalanine or tryptophan. A D gene is named only where the DNA matches it firmly. Size is omitted from some rows. Given values are once, few, many or a class for expanded clones.

j_call d_call v_call clone_size cdr3_aa cdr3_nt
TRBJ2-3 TRBD2 TRBV15 - CATSRDRAGGEDTQYF TGTGCCACCAGCAGAGATCGGGCGGGGGGTGAAGATACGCAGTATTTT
TRBJ2-5 TRBD2 TRBV11-2 - CASSPGLAGTQYF TGTGCCAGCAGCCCCGGACTAGCGGGGACCCAGTACTTC
TRBJ2-2 TRBD2 TRBV27 - CASRRTSGELFF TGTGCCAGCAGGCGGACTAGCGGGGAGCTGTTTTTT
TRBJ2-2 TRBD1 TRBV5-4 - CASRWGQGATGELFF TGTGCCAGCAGATGGGGGCAGGGGGCCACCGGGGAGCTGTTTTTT
TRBJ1-1 - TRBV10-2 - CASSVINTEAFF TGCGCCAGCAGTGTCATCAACACTGAAGCTTTCTTT
TRBJ1-5 - TRBV2 - CASNPAGLNQPQHF TGTGCCAGCAACCCCGCAGGGTTAAATCAGCCCCAGCATTTT
TRBJ2-2 TRBD2 TRBV28 - CASSLIRLAGRRTGELFF TGTGCCAGCAGTTTAATTAGGCTAGCGGGGCGCCGTACCGGGGAGCTGTTTTTT
TRBJ1-1 - TRBV6-2/TRBV6-3 - CASSSSGAEAVNTEAFF TGTGCCAGCAGTTCCTCGGGGGCCGAGGCGGTTAACACTGAAGCTTTCTTT
TRBJ1-1 TRBD1 TRBV6-5 once CASRRGPNTEAFF TGTGCCAGCAGAAGGGGGCCGAACACTGAAGCTTTCTTT
TRBJ2-5 - TRBV7-2 few CASSLVGAGEETQYF TGTGCCAGCAGCTTGGTGGGAGCAGGAGAAGAGACCCAGTACTTC
TRBJ1-4 - TRBV4-3 - CASSQDSGGTNEKLFF TGCGCCAGCAGCCAAGATTCAGGAGGGACTAATGAAAAACTGTTTTTT
TRBJ1-2 TRBD1 TRBV5-4 - CASSLEGRGRRGYTF TGTGCCAGCAGCTTGGAGGGTAGGGGGCGCAGGGGCTACACCTTC
TRBJ1-3 - TRBV14 - CASSQDFTFSGNTIYF TGTGCCAGCAGCCAAGACTTCACATTCTCTGGAAACACCATATATTTT
TRBJ2-5 - TRBV7-9 - CASTEGSGRETQYF TGTGCCAGCACTGAAGGGTCGGGGAGGGAGACCCAGTACTTC
TRBJ2-2 - TRBV5-1 - CASSLDRANTGELFF TGCGCCAGCAGCTTGGACAGAGCGAACACCGGGGAGCTGTTTTTT
TRBJ1-1 - TRBV18 - CASSPFSREMNTEAFF TGTGCCAGCTCACCATTCTCCCGGGAGATGAACACTGAAGCTTTCTTT
TRBJ1-2 - TRBV6-1 - CASSEELTDHYYGYTF TGTGCCAGCAGTGAGGAGTTGACAGACCACTACTATGGCTACACCTTC
TRBJ2-1 - TRBV6-6 - CASSYLREQYNEQFF TGTGCCAGCAGTTACTTGAGGGAACAGTACAATGAGCAGTTCTTC
TRBJ2-5 - TRBV4-1 - CASSQDSAGVQETQYF TGCGCCAGCAGCCAAGATTCGGCAGGGGTCCAAGAGACCCAGTACTTC
TRBJ1-1 - TRBV7-8 - CASSMRGIEAFF TGTGCCAGCAGTATGAGGGGGATTGAAGCTTTCTTT
TRBJ1-6 TRBD1 TRBV2 - CASKSGTVNSPLHF TGTGCCAGCAAATCCGGGACAGTAAATTCACCCCTCCACTTT
TRBJ1-1 - TRBV3-1/TRBV3-2 - CASSQESAANTEAFF TGTGCCAGCAGCCAAGAGTCAGCGGCGAACACTGAAGCTTTCTTT
TRBJ2-7 - TRBV7-2 - CASSLGGRASMWVYEQYF TGTGCCAGCAGCTTAGGGGGGCGGGCTAGCATGTGGGTGTACGAGCAGTACTTC
TRBJ1-6 TRBD1 TRBV19 - CASTRRGQGASPLHF TGTGCCAGTACGAGGCGAGGGCAGGGGGCCTCACCCCTCCACTTT
TRBJ2-7 - TRBV27 - CASSLQMEGPYEQYF TGTGCCAGCAGTTTACAAATGGAGGGTCCCTACGAGCAGTACTTC
TRBJ2-1 TRBD2 TRBV28 - CASSLRLAGGKQFF TGTGCCAGCAGTTTAAGGCTAGCGGGGGGGAAGCAGTTCTTC
TRBJ2-2 - TRBV9 - CASSVVGGQRYTGELFF TGTGCCAGCAGCGTAGTGGGGGGACAGAGGTACACCGGGGAGCTGTTTTTT
TRBJ1-5 TRBD1 TRBV19 - CASSGEDRGWNQPQHF TGTGCCAGTAGTGGGGAGGACAGGGGATGGAATCAGCCCCAGCATTTT
TRBJ2-6 - TRBV20-1 - CSASRTTRTGANVLTF TGCAGTGCTAGTCGCACGACTAGGACTGGGGCCAACGTCCTGACTTTC
TRBJ2-1 - TRBV18 - CASSPPLGANYNEQFF TGTGCCAGCTCACCACCTTTAGGGGCAAACTACAATGAGCAGTTCTTC
TRBJ2-3 TRBD2 TRBV6-5 once CASMRTSGGTDTQYF TGTGCCAGCATGAGGACTAGCGGGGGCACAGATACGCAGTATTTT
TRBJ2-6 - TRBV5-1 - CASSPAGVGVSGANVLTF TGCGCCAGCAGCCCGGCCGGGGTGGGTGTCTCTGGGGCCAACGTCCTGACTTTC
TRBJ1-1 - TRBV18 - CASSPQSVNTEAFF TGTGCCAGCTCACCACAGAGTGTTAACACTGAAGCTTTCTTT
TRBJ2-7 TRBD1 TRBV7-2 - CASSLGGDSAYEQYF TGTGCCAGCAGCTTAGGTGGGGACAGTGCCTACGAGCAGTACTTC
TRBJ2-3 TRBD2 TRBV7-2 - CASSFSGGDTQYF TGTGCCAGCAGTTTTAGCGGGGGAGATACGCAGTATTTT
TRBJ2-7 TRBD2 TRBV28 - CASSPGLAGGGEQYF TGTGCCAGCAGCCCGGGACTAGCGGGGGGAGGCGAGCAGTACTTC